The TCR beta chain described here comes from a study of Ad26.COV2.S vaccination and SARS-CoV-2 variants. With V trimmed by 5 bases and J by 5 bases, 10 bases remained unmatched. The CDR3 runs 16 residues. Germline V gives CDR1 MDHEN, CDR2 SYDVKM. Produced via immunoSEQ multiplex PCR; TCRdb's table is partial and in-frame only. In the table there are 200,000 to 250,000 clones, roughly 90% of which are singletons. Treatment here: around 19 received Ad26.COV2.S at low or high dose, single or two shots; several received placebo; per-sample allocation not given. Sampling was done on day 63 after the first vaccine or placebo injection.

The V gene is TRBV28, the J gene TRBJ2-2, with 8 bases identical to TRBD1. The receptor comes from a person between 18 and 65 years old who received the Ad26.COV2.S COVID-19 vaccine or a placebo. The specimen comprised peripheral blood, sampled in a trial of Ad26.COV2.S vaccine versus placebo. CDR3 amino acids: CASSPSGQGRTGELFF. The CDR3 DNA reads TGTGCCAGCAGTCCCTCCGGACAGGGCCGGACCGGGGAGCTGTTTTTT.